This T cell receptor (beta chain) came from a study of cytomegalovirus exposure and HLA in healthy donors. Notes on the study in general: The authors later found TCR association rates varying by HLA locus, with DRB1 most and HLA-C fewest. A list of roughly 180 TCR beta chains associated with cytomegalovirus was given. Later analysis suggested links between common viral pathogens and several top significant clusters.

The PCR had 60 Vbeta and 13 Jbeta primers. Here immunoSEQ multiplex PCR was the method, and the copy in TCRdb shows in-frame clones only, minus some. Found here are about 95,000 clones, under 85% of them singletons; the top ten hold roughly 4.3%. Germline assignment: CDR1 SEHNR and CDR2 FQNEAQ (reference sequence). This CDR3 is built from 15 residues. V shed 1 base and J 7 bases; nucleotides not matched to a gene: 6. Concerning this clone itself: Its antigen is unknown.

The chain has TRBV7-9 and TRBJ1-4; 7 nucleotides match TRBD1. The specimen was PBMCs. The TCR comes from a woman between 40 and 50 years old in good health and CMV-seropositive. The CDR3 DNA sequence: TGTGCCAGCAGCTTAGACAGGGGCCTTAGTGAAAAACTGTTTTTT. It codes for CASSLDRGLSEKLFF.